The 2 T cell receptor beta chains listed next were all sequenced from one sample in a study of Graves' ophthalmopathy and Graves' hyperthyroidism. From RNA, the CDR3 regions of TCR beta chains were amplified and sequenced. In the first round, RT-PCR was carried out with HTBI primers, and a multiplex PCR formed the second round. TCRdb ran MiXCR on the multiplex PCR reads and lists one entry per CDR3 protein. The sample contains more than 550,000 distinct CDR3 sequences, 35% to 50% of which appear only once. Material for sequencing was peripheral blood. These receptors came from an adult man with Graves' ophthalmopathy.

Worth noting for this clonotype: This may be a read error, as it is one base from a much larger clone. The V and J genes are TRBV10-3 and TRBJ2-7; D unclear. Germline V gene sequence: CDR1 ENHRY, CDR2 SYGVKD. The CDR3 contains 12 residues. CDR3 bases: TGTGCCAGCAGTGAGTCAAGGGTATGGCAGTACTTC. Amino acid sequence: CASSESRVWQYF.

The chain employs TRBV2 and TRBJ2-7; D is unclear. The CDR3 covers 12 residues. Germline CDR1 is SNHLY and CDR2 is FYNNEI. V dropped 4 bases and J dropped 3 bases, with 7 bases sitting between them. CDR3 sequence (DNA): TGTGCCAGCAGTGTAGTTATCTACGAGCAGTACTTC. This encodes CASSVVIYEQYF.